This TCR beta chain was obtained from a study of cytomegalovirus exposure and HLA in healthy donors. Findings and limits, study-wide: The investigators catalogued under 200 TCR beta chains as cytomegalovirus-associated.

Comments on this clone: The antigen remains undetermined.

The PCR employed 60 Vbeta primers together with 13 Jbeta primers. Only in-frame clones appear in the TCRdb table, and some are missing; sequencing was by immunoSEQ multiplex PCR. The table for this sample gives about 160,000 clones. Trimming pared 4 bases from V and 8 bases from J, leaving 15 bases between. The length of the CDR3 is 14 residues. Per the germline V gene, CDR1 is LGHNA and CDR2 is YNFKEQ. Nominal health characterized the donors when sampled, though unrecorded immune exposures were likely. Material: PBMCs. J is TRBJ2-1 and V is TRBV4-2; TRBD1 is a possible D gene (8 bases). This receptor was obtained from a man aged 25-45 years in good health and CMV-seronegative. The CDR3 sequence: CASSLDREGDEQFF. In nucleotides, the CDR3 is TGTGCCAGCAGCCTGGACAGGGAGGGGGATGAGCAGTTCTTC.